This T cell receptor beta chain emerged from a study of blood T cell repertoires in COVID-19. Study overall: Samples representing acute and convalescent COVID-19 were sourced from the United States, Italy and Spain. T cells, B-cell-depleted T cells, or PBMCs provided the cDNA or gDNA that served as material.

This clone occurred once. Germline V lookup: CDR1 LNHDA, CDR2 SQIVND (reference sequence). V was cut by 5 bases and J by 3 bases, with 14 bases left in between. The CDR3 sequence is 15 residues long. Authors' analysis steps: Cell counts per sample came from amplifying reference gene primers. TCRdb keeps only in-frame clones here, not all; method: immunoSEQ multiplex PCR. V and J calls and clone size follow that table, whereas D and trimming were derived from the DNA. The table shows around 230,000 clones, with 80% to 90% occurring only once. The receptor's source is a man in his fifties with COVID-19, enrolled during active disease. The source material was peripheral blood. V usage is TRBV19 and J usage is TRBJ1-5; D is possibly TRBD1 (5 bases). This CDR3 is CASSAGLTDNQPQHF. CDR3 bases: TGTGCCAGTAGTGCTGGCTTGACAGACAATCAGCCCCAGCATTTT.